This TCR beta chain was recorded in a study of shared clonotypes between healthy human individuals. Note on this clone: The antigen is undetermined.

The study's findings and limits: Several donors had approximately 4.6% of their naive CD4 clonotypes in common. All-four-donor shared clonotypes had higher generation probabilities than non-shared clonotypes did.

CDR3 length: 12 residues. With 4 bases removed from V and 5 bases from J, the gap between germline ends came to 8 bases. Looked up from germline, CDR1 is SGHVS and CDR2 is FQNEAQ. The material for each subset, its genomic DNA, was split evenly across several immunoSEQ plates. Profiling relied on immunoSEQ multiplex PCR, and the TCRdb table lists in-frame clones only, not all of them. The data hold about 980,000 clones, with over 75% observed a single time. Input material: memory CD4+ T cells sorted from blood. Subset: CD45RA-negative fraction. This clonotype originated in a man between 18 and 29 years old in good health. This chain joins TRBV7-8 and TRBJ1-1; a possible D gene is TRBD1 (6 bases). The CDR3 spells CASSSTGTEAFF. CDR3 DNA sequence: TGTGCCAGCAGCTCGACAGGTACTGAAGCTTTCTTT.